These 18 T cell receptor beta chains came from one sample sequenced in a study of Tregs in tolerant kidney transplant recipients. Assay used: immunoSEQ multiplex PCR; TCRdb lists only in-frame clones, some missing. Its table records tens of thousands of clones. The nonmyeloablative bone marrow transplants came from related graft donors, with transient mixed chimerism. Sequences were derived from CD4+ T cells from blood (PBMCs), sampled 24 months after the transplant. The receptors were sampled from a human patient who received a combined kidney and bone marrow transplant. Some T cells may have come from the graft donor.

Of note for this clone: The read ends 3 residues shy of where the CDR3 ends; the end is completed using the germline J gene. V is TRBV19 and J is TRBJ1-2, with a possible D match to TRBD1 (5 bases). The CDR3 is made up of 13 amino acids. V was pared by 10 bases and J by 7 bases, with 19 bases between. Germline values: CDR1 LNHDA, CDR2 SQIVND (reference sequence). CDR3 DNA, as far as it was read: TGTGCCACCGCACCCCAGAGGGGCTTTGGC. Residues: CATAPQRGFG. The CDR3 reads in full as CATAPQRGFGYTF. Looking up the rest from reference TRBV19 and TRBJ1-2 gives the full variable domain: DGGITQSPKYLFRKEGQNVTLSCEQNLNHDAMYWYRQDPGQGLRLIYYSQIVNDFQKGDIAEGYSVSREKKESFPLTVTSAQKNPTAFYLCATAPQRGFGYTFGSGTRLTVV.

Note on this clone: The observed sequence ends 3 residues before the CDR3 terminus, with the missing tail filled in from the germline J gene. This chain uses TRBV7-3 with TRBJ2-3, with TRBD2 identical over 10 bases. With V trimmed by 2 bases and J by 3 bases, 8 bases remained unmatched. Germline CDR1 reads SGHTA; CDR2 reads FQGTGA. The CDR3 is 17 amino acids. The CDR3 is CASSLLPSGSWTDTQYF. The part of the CDR3 DNA that was read is TGTGCCAGCAGCTTACTCCCTAGCGGGAGTTGGACAGATACG. The entire variable domain, with the rest obtained from reference TRBV7-3 and TRBJ2-3, is as follows: GAGVSQTPSNKVTEKGKYVELRCDPISGHTALYWYRQSLGQGPEFLIYFQGTGAADDSGLPNDRFFAVRPEGSVSTLKIQRTERGDSAVYLCASSLLPSGSWTDTQYFGPGTRLTVL.

For this clone: The read terminates 3 residues ahead of where the CDR3 ends, so the germline J gene completes it. This rearrangement joins TRBV11-2 to TRBJ1-2, with 9 bases lining up with TRBD1. This CDR3 contains 14 residues. The V gene's germline CDR1 is SGHAT and CDR2 FQNNGV. V lost 6 bases, J lost 5 bases, and 7 bases stayed unmatched. The sequenced part of the CDR3 DNA is TGTGCCAGCAGAAGAACAGGGGGCGGTTATGGC. Translated: CASRRTGGGYG. The complete CDR3 reads CASRRTGGGYGYTF.

Turning to this clone: The observed sequence ends 3 residues before the CDR3 terminus, with the missing tail filled in from the germline J gene. The chain is built from TRBV18 and TRBJ2-7; D possibly corresponds to TRBD1 (5 bases). The CDR3 extends over 13 amino acids. From germline, CDR1 is KGHSH and CDR2 LQKENI. V dropped 3 bases and J dropped 3 bases, with 9 bases sitting between them. CDR3 loop: CASSPATVYEQYF. Partial CDR3 DNA: TGTGCCAGCTCACCGGCGACAGTCTACGAG.

A note on this clone: Read coverage stops 3 residues before the CDR3 terminus; the germline J gene supplies the remainder. The chain uses TRBV20-1 and TRBJ1-1; 8 bases are a match to TRBD1. V lost 3 bases, J lost 1 base, and 4 bases stayed unmatched. CDR3 length: 14 residues. CDR1 is DFQATT and CDR2 is SNEGSKA in the germline V gene (reference sequence). The DNA read from the CDR3 is TGCAGTGCTAGTCCAGGGGGCAGGAACACTGAA. Translated, it gives CSASPGGRNTE. The CDR3 in its entirety is CSASPGGRNTEAFF.

In regard to this clone: Read data end 3 residues before the CDR3 end; the end is taken from the germline J gene. This chain connects TRBV19 to TRBJ2-7, with D uncertain. The V gene's germline CDR1 is LNHDA and CDR2 SQIVND (reference sequence). The CDR3 is 14 amino acids. Deletions cut 2 bases from V and 3 bases from J, with 11 bases between. The DNA read from the CDR3 is TGTGCCAGTAGTATAAACGCGCACAGCTACGAG. It is translated as CASSINAHSYE. The whole CDR3 is CASSINAHSYEQYF. Full variable domain (remainder filled in from reference TRBV19 and TRBJ2-7): DGGITQSPKYLFRKEGQNVTLSCEQNLNHDAMYWYRQDPGQGLRLIYYSQIVNDFQKGDIAEGYSVSREKKESFPLTVTSAQKNPTAFYLCASSINAHSYEQYFGPGTRLTVT.

As concerns this clone: The CDR3 end lies 3 residues beyond the end of the read and is filled in from the germline J gene. The chain couples TRBV5-4 to TRBJ2-7; tentative D call: TRBD2 (7 bases). The V gene lost 2 bases and the J gene lost 3 bases, with 12 bases spanning the gap. The CDR3 is made up of 14 amino acids. Germline V gene sequence: CDR1 SGHNT, CDR2 YYREEE (reference sequence). The DNA read from the CDR3 is TGTGCCAGCAGCTTAGGGGGGACTAACTACGAG. Translation gives CASSLGGTNYE. The whole CDR3 protein is CASSLGGTNYEQYF.

Partial CDR3 DNA: TGCGCCAGCAAGGCGGGGGATAATAACTATGGC. It translates to CASKAGDNNYG. The CDR3 as a whole reads CASKAGDNNYGYTF. V and J are TRBV5-1 and TRBJ1-2; a possible D gene is TRBD1 (5 bases). The CDR3 goes on 3 residues after the read ends, and that part is filled in from the germline J gene. CDR1 is SGHRS, CDR2 YFSETQ, per germline. The CDR3 length is 14 residues. Trimming left V 6 bases short and J 1 base short, with 13 bases between.

Regarding this clone: The read ends 3 residues before the CDR3 terminus; that terminus is restored from the germline J gene. This sequence joins TRBV18 and TRBJ2-3, with 8 bases matching TRBD2. The CDR3 covers 16 residues. The V and J ends lost 2 bases and 3 bases, in that order; junction bases with no gene match: 7. CDR1 is KGHSH and CDR2 is LQKENI in the germline V gene. The CDR3 loop reads CASSPLGLAGTDTQYF. The sequenced CDR3 bases are TGTGCCAGCTCACCATTAGGGCTAGCGGGTACAGATACG.

Details on this clone: The read ends 3 residues early relative to the CDR3; the germline J gene fills the gap. The chain joins TRBV7-9 to TRBJ1-2; D is undetermined. V lost 3 bases and J 5 bases, leaving 13 bases between the germline ends. The CDR3 has 14 residues. Germline assignment: CDR1 SEHNR and CDR2 FQNEAQ (reference sequence). CDR3 DNA, as far as it was read: TGTGCCAGCAGCTTTGTCACGGAAGCGTATGGC. Translated: CASSFVTEAYG. The full CDR3 protein is CASSFVTEAYGYTF.

The chain's CDR3 is CASSFSGNQPQHF. CDR3 DNA, as far as it was read: TGTGCCAGCAGCTTCTCGGGCAATCAGCCC. The rearrangement links TRBV11-2 to TRBJ1-5; D call uncertain. Read coverage stops 3 residues before the CDR3 terminus; the germline J gene supplies the remainder. The CDR3 spans 13 residues. Per germline, CDR1 SGHAT and CDR2 FQNNGV. V was cut by 3 bases and J by 2 bases, with 5 bases left in between.

About this clone itself: The read comes to an end 3 residues before the CDR3 does, leaving the germline J gene to fill in the end. V usage is TRBV20-1 and J usage is TRBJ2-5, with D possibly matching TRBD1 (6 bases). This CDR3 is 13 amino acids long. The V gene lost 8 bases and the J gene lost 2 bases, with 15 bases spanning the gap. The germline V gene has CDR1 DFQATT and CDR2 SNEGSKA (reference sequence). The CDR3 reads CSSSTGSQETQYF. CDR3 DNA, as far as it was read: TGCAGTTCGAGTACAGGGAGTCAAGAGACC.

As for this clone: The read finishes 3 residues shy of the CDR3 end, and the germline J gene is used to complete it. The chain employs TRBV29-1 and TRBJ1-1; TRBD1 agrees at 7 bases. The CDR3 covers 13 residues. V shed 6 bases and J 5 bases; nucleotides not matched to a gene: 9. Germline CDR1 and CDR2: SQVTM and ANQGSEA. Partial CDR3 DNA: TGCAGCGTCCGCGGACAGGCTGATACTGAA. It encodes CSVRGQADTE. The whole CDR3 protein reads CSVRGQADTEAFF.

With respect to this clone: The CDR3 end lies 3 residues beyond the end of the read and is filled in from the germline J gene. The chain uses TRBV6-1 and TRBJ2-2; 9 bases line up with TRBD1. The CDR3 has 16 residues. Losses at the gene ends were 0 bases for V and 3 bases for J; bases not matched to a gene: 2. Germline V gives CDR1 MNHNS, CDR2 SASEGT. The CDR3 sequence: CASSEATGGHTGELFF. The sequenced part of the CDR3 DNA is TGTGCCAGCAGTGAAGCCACAGGGGGCCACACCGGGGAG.

As concerns this clone: The read comes to an end 3 residues before the CDR3 does, leaving the germline J gene to fill in the end. V and J are TRBV20-1 and TRBJ2-3; D call uncertain. This CDR3 is 14 amino acids long. Germline CDR1 reads DFQATT; CDR2 reads SNEGSKA (reference sequence). V was shortened by 0 bases and J by 0 bases, with 7 bases between the two germline ends. The CDR3 protein is CSARDWQSTDTQYF. CDR3 bases read: TGCAGTGCTAGAGATTGGCAAAGCACAGATACG.

With regard to this clone: The observed sequence ends 3 residues before the CDR3 terminus, with the missing tail filled in from the germline J gene. J is TRBJ1-5 and V is TRBV20-1; no reliable D call. Trimming removed 5 bases from V and 3 bases from J, with 14 bases in between. Germline CDR1 is DFQATT and CDR2 is SNEGSKA (reference sequence). This CDR3 is 14 amino acids long. The CDR3 bases that were read are TGCAGTGCTGAGCGGGAAGTGGACAATCAGCCC. Its protein is CSAEREVDNQP. The full CDR3 reads CSAEREVDNQPQHF.

In the case of this clone: With the read ending 3 residues before the CDR3 end, the germline J gene is used to fill in that end. The J gene is TRBJ1-5, the V gene TRBV7-7; D is unresolved. Trimming cost V 1 base and J 3 bases, with 4 bases left between them. CDR1 SSHAT and CDR2 FNYEAQ come from the germline V gene (reference sequence). This CDR3 has 13 amino acids. The DNA read from the CDR3 is TGTGCCAGCAGCTTAGATCACAATCAGCCC. Translated, it gives CASSLDHNQP. The whole CDR3 region reads CASSLDHNQPQHF.

In regard to this clone: Read data end 3 residues before the CDR3 end; the end is taken from the germline J gene. The V and J genes are TRBV20-1 and TRBJ2-5; TRBD1 agrees at 10 bases. Germline assignment: CDR1 DFQATT and CDR2 SNEGSKA (reference sequence). The length of the CDR3 is 15 residues. J lost 0 bases, V lost 3 bases, and 4 bases had no gene match. Incomplete CDR3 DNA: TGCAGTGCTAGGGGACAGGGGATCGACCAAGAGACC. Its translation is CSARGQGIDQET. The full CDR3 protein reads CSARGQGIDQETQYF.